This TCR beta chain stems from a study of blood T cell repertoires in COVID-19. The wider study: PBMCs, B-cell-depleted T cells, or T cells were the source of the cDNA or gDNA that made up the material.

The count of this clone is one. The CDR3 extends over 15 amino acids. The V segment lost 2 bases and the J segment 5 bases; nucleotides outside the gene matches: 7. Germline V gene data show CDR1 as SEHNR and CDR2 as FQNEAQ (reference sequence). In the original processing: Amplifying reference gene primers gave estimates of nucleated cell counts. Repertoires were generated with immunoSEQ multiplex PCR, while TCRdb's copy carries only in-frame clones and drops some. That table furnishes V, J and clone size, whereas the DNA furnished D and trimming. The sample holds about 63,000 clones, roughly four fifths seen once.

The receptor was derived from a woman of 80 years or more with acute or convalescent COVID-19. The material sequenced was peripheral blood. This chain links TRBV7-9 with TRBJ1-2; TRBD1 matches at 8 bases. For the CDR3, the DNA is TGTGCCAGCAGCTTATACACCGGGACAGGATATGGCTACACCTTC. Amino acid sequence: CASSLYTGTGYGYTF. Full variable domain (outside the CDR3, taken from reference TRBV7-9 and TRBJ1-2): DTGVSQNPRHKITKRGQNVTFRCDPISEHNRLYWYRQTLGQGPEFLTYFQNEAQLEKSRLLSDRFSAERPKGSFSTLEIQRTEQGDSAMYLCASSLYTGTGYGYTFGSGTRLTVV.